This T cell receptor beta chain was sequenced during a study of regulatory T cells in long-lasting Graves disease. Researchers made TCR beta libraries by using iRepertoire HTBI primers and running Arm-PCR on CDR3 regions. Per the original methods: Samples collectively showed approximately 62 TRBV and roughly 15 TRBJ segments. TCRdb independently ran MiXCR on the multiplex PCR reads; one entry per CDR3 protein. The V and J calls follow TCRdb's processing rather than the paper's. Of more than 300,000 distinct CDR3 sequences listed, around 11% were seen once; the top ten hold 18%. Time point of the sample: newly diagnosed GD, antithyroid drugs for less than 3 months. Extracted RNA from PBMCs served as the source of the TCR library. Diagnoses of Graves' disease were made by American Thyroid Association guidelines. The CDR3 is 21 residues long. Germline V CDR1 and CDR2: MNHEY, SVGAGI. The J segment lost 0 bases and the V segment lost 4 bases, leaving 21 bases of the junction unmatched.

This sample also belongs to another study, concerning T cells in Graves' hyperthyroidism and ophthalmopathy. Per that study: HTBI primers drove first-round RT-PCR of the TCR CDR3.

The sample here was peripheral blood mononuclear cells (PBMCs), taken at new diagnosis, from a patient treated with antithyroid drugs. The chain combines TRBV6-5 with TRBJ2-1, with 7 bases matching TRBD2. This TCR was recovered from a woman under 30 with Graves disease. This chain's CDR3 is CASSWGRGGTADLRSYNEQFF. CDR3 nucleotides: TGTGCCAGCAGTTGGGGGAGGGGCGGGACGGCCGATCTACGCTCCTACAATGAGCAGTTCTTC.